These 32 T cell receptor beta chains originate from one sample sequenced in a study of blood T cell repertoires in COVID-19 (dated by TCRdb to about 2020). Libraries were made using the immunoSEQ multiplex PCR assay. Entries here come from immuneACCESS through TCRdb and include only in-frame sequences with V and J called. Some clones fail to appear in such tables; in the studies checked, an unresolved V gene covers under half of the shortfall, and the cause of the remainder is unknown. Here the sample has 60,000 to 70,000 clones; roughly 87% occur a single time. Less than 3% of the sample rests with the top ten. The sequencing input was peripheral blood. Receptor source: a man aged 80 or over with acute or convalescent COVID-19.

This clone was recorded only once. This sequence joins TRBV2 and TRBJ2-3, with 10 bases that match TRBD2. The CDR3 spans 16 residues. The germline V gene has CDR1 SNHLY and CDR2 FYNNEI. V trimming: 3 bases; J trimming: 7 bases; junction bases outside the gene matches: 10. CDR3 bases: TGTGCCAGCAGTGAGAGGGGGACTAGCGTCACTCATACGCAGTATTTT. Residues: CASSERGTSVTHTQYF.

The chain has TRBV15 and TRBJ2-1; 10 bases line up with TRBD1. J was trimmed by 9 bases and V by 6 bases; bases with no gene match: 8. The CDR3 has 14 amino acids. Germline loops: CDR1 LNHNV, CDR2 YYDKDF (reference sequence). In DNA form, the CDR3 reads TGTGCCACCAGTCGACAGGGGGCGGAAGGTGAGCAGTTCTTC. Protein product: CATSRQGAEGEQFF.

J is TRBJ2-1 and V is TRBV27; 8 bases are shared with TRBD2. Trimming cost V 3 bases and J 1 base; bases outside gene matches: 5. The CDR3 is 16 amino acids. In germline, CDR1 is MNHEY, CDR2 SMNVEV (reference sequence). CDR3 sequence reads: CASSFYGRGSYNEQFF. The DNA for the CDR3 is TGTGCCAGCAGTTTTTACGGGAGGGGGTCCTACAATGAGCAGTTCTTC.

The rearrangement joins TRBV12-3 or TRBV12-4 to TRBJ2-7; TRBD2 is a possible D gene (5 bases). The CDR3 spans 11 residues. Trimming stripped 4 bases from V and 7 bases from J, with 8 bases between. The CDR3 spells CASSSTGEQYF. The CDR3 nucleotides read TGTGCCAGCAGTTCCACGGGGGAGCAGTACTTC.

This clone appeared a single time. This chain uses TRBV19 with TRBJ2-7, with 9 bases matching TRBD1. V lost 3 bases, J lost 4 bases, and 10 bases stayed unmatched. The CDR3 runs to 16 residues. The germline V gene encodes CDR1 LNHDA and CDR2 SQIVND (reference sequence). The CDR3 is CASSMPTGTGRYEQYF. CDR3 DNA: TGTGCCAGTAGTATGCCAACTGGGACAGGGAGGTACGAGCAGTACTTC.

The chain couples TRBV9 to TRBJ1-2; 7 nucleotides align to TRBD1. Trimming took 0 bases from V and 8 from J; bases not matched to a gene: 13. The length of the CDR3 is 16 residues. Germline V lookup: CDR1 SGDLS, CDR2 YYNGEE. The CDR3 sequence is CASSVERAQGIEGYTF. As DNA, the CDR3 is TGTGCCAGCAGCGTAGAAAGGGCACAGGGGATAGAAGGCTACACCTTC. Full variable domain (missing parts from reference TRBV9 and TRBJ1-2): DSGVTQTPKHLITATGQRVTLRCSPRSGDLSVYWYQQSLDQGLQFLIQYYNGEERAKGNILERFSAQQFPDLHSELNLSSLELGDSALYFCASSVERAQGIEGYTFGSGTRLTVV.

As DNA, the CDR3 is TGTGCCAGCTCACCATTCGCGGTTAACTCTGGAAACACCATATATTTT. It is translated as CASSPFAVNSGNTIYF. V usage is TRBV18 and J usage is TRBJ1-3, with no clear D. Per the germline V gene, CDR1 is KGHSH and CDR2 is LQKENI. V gave up 2 bases and J gave up 0 bases, with 11 bases separating them. This CDR3 region has 16 residues.

In its sample, this clone was seen a few times. The rearrangement joins TRBV7-9 to TRBJ1-1; D may be TRBD1 (5 bases). CDR3 length: 14 amino acids. The germline CDR1 and CDR2 sequences are SEHNR and FQNEAQ (reference sequence). V was trimmed by 4 bases and J by 2 bases, leaving 11 bases between them. CDR3 amino acids: CASSYDSHNTEAFF. CDR3 coding DNA: TGTGCCAGCAGCTATGACAGCCACAACACTGAAGCTTTCTTT.

This clone was counted once. The gene calls are TRBV7-2 and TRBJ2-7; TRBD2 might be the D (6 bases). Germline CDR1 SGHTA, CDR2 FQGNSA. This CDR3 spans 15 amino acids. V lost 3 bases to trimming and J lost 4 bases, with 16 bases between them. CDR3 in amino acids: CASSLVYSGTYEQYF. The CDR3 nucleotides are TGTGCCAGCAGCTTGGTTTATAGCGGAACTTACGAGCAGTACTTC.

The genes are TRBV10-3 and TRBJ2-2, with a weak D call TRBD2 (6 bases). The CDR3 consists of 13 residues. CDR1 and CDR2 (germline): ENHRY, SYGVKD. V lost 10 bases to trimming and J lost 1 base, with 10 bases between them. The CDR3 DNA reads TGTGCCACGGGACTGATGAACACCGGGGAGCTGTTTTTT. Its translation is CATGLMNTGELFF.

The chain employs TRBV6-4 and TRBJ2-1; the D is unclear. Trimming took 4 bases from V and 4 from J, leaving 11 bases between them. This CDR3 region has 14 residues. Germline CDR1 and CDR2: MRHNA and SNTAGT. The CDR3 nucleotides are TGTGCCAGCAGTGTCGATAGCCGATACAATGAGCAGTTCTTC. Translated, it gives CASSVDSRYNEQFF.

The rearrangement uses TRBV10-3 and TRBJ2-7; TRBD2 matches at 11 bases. This CDR3 has 17 residues. CDR1 and CDR2 from the germline V gene are ENHRY and SYGVKD. V was pared by 2 bases and J by 6 bases, with 12 bases of the junction left unmatched. The CDR3 nucleotides read TGTGCCATCAGTGAGCCTAATAGCGGGAGGGGCTCGTCCGAGCAGTACTTC. Translated: CAISEPNSGRGSSEQYF.

The chain links TRBV11-3 to TRBJ2-1, with 10 positions matching TRBD2. Germline trimming cut 0 bases from V and 6 bases from J; bases unmatched to any gene: 11. Germline CDR1 reads SGHNT; CDR2 reads YENEEA. CDR3 length: 18 amino acids. In DNA form, the CDR3 reads TGTGCCAGCAGCTTAGACACACGGGGGGCTAGCGGGGGCAATGAGCAGTTCTTC. This encodes CASSLDTRGASGGNEQFF.

The chain joins TRBV7-2 to TRBJ2-2, with 11 bases lining up with TRBD2. The germline gives CDR1 SGHTA, CDR2 FQGNSA. With V trimmed by 4 bases and J by 2 bases, 9 bases remained unmatched. CDR3 length equals 18 residues. CDR3 amino acids: CASSSQVGLAVNTGELFF. The CDR3 DNA is TGTGCCAGCAGCTCACAAGTGGGACTAGCGGTTAACACCGGGGAGCTGTTTTTT.

The chain uses TRBV6-1 and TRBJ1-6, with unresolved D. The CDR3 is 14 amino acids. The V and J ends lost 3 bases and 10 bases respectively, with 13 bases between them. The V gene's germline CDR1 is MNHNS and CDR2 SASEGT. The CDR3 region has the DNA TGTGCCAGCAGTGAGCACGGGAGCGGGTCACCCCTCCACTTT. This translates into CASSEHGSGSPLHF.

The V gene is TRBV13, the J gene TRBJ2-3; D is uncertain. The germline V and J ends were trimmed by 5 bases and 6 bases, with 18 bases remaining between them. Germline assignment: CDR1 PRHDT and CDR2 FYEKMQ (reference sequence). CDR3 size: 15 residues. CDR3 residues: CASSRVTVIWDTQYF. CDR3 sequence (DNA): TGTGCCAGCAGCCGGGTGACGGTCATTTGGGATACGCAGTATTTT. Combining the CDR3 with reference TRBV13 and TRBJ2-3 gives the whole variable domain AAGVIQSPRHLIKEKRETATLKCYPIPRHDTVYWYQQGPGQDPQFLISFYEKMQSDKGSIPDRFSAQQFSDYHSELNMSSLELGDSALYFCASSRVTVIWDTQYFGPGTRLTVL.

This clone was counted once. The chain combines TRBV9 with TRBJ1-2; perhaps TRBD1 as D (6 bases). This CDR3 has 16 amino acids. V lost 0 bases, J lost 8 bases, and 20 bases lay in between. Germline V CDR1 and CDR2: SGDLS, YYNGEE. CDR3 sequence reads: CASSVGPGDSVKGYTF. The DNA of the CDR3 is TGTGCCAGCAGCGTAGGTCCAGGGGATTCCGTCAAAGGCTACACCTTC.

The chain has TRBV9 and TRBJ1-2; 7 bases agree with TRBD1. The CDR3 runs 15 residues. V shed 4 bases, J shed 6 bases, and the junction held 12 bases outside the gene matches. Looked up from germline, CDR1 is SGDLS and CDR2 is YYNGEE. CDR3 protein: CASSPNRGAPDGYTF. For the CDR3, the DNA is TGTGCCAGCAGCCCAAACAGGGGAGCTCCGGATGGCTACACCTTC.

CDR3 in DNA: TGTGCCAGCAGCTTAGATGGAGGGAGCAATCAGCCCCAGCATTTT. Its protein is CASSLDGGSNQPQHF. The rearrangement joins TRBV7-2 to TRBJ1-5; D is uncertain. CDR1 and CDR2 from the germline V gene are SGHTA and FQGNSA. Trimming stripped 1 base from V and 1 base from J, with 8 bases between. There are 15 residues in the CDR3.

A single count supports this clone. This chain connects TRBV24-1 to TRBJ2-3; no definite D call. The CDR3 runs 12 residues. The germline V and J ends were trimmed by 7 bases and 0 bases, with 4 bases remaining between them. Germline CDR1 reads KGHDR; CDR2 reads SFDVKD. In DNA form, the CDR3 reads TGTGCCACCAGCACTAGCACAGATACGCAGTATTTT. Translating it yields CATSTSTDTQYF.

With regard to this clone: One junction end does not reproduce the germline sequence, and a read error may be involved. The V and J genes are TRBV7-2 and TRBJ2-5, with unresolved D. The CDR3 is 9 amino acids. CDR1 and CDR2 (germline): SGHTA, FQGNSA. CDR3 residues: CASSPWANF. The CDR3, as DNA: TGTGCCAGCAGCCCCTGGGCAAACTTC.

Here the CDR3 DNA reads TGTGCCAGTGGAGGGGCGTTTGAAGCTTTCTTT. This translates into CASGGAFEAFF. The chain couples TRBV27 to TRBJ1-1; a weak D match, TRBD1 (5 bases). Trimming took 9 bases from V and 7 from J, leaving 12 bases between them. Germline CDR1 reads MNHEY; CDR2 reads SMNVEV (reference sequence). There are 11 residues in the CDR3.

The V call is TRBV4-1, the J call TRBJ1-2, with 7 positions matching TRBD1. The CDR3 is 14 residues long. The V and J ends lost 4 bases and 0 bases, in that order; junction bases with no gene match: 2. Per the germline V gene, CDR1 is MGHRA and CDR2 is YSYEKL. This chain's CDR3 is CASSPQGANYGYTF. CDR3 nucleotides: TGCGCCAGCAGCCCCCAGGGGGCTAACTATGGCTACACCTTC.

The chain has TRBV19 and TRBJ1-1, with 8 nucleotides matching TRBD1. Germline CDR1 is LNHDA and CDR2 is SQIVND (reference sequence). This CDR3 is 15 amino acids long. V gave up 5 bases and J gave up 4 bases; unmatched junction bases: 9. The CDR3 region has the DNA TGTGCCAGTAGTTTACAGGGGGGATCCCCCACTGAAGCTTTCTTT. Protein: CASSLQGGSPTEAFF.

The rearrangement links TRBV14 to TRBJ2-7; 16 bases fit TRBD2. From germline, CDR1 is SGHDN and CDR2 FVKESK. The CDR3 runs to 21 residues. V shed 5 bases and J 0 bases; nucleotides not matched to a gene: 16. The CDR3 sequence: CASSSYPRGLAGGLSSYEQYF. DNA for the CDR3: TGTGCCAGCAGCTCCTACCCCCGGGGACTAGCGGGAGGGCTGAGCTCCTACGAGCAGTACTTC. The full variable domain, rest sourced from reference TRBV14 and TRBJ2-7, is EAGVTQFPSHSVIEKGQTVTLRCDPISGHDNLYWYRRVMGKEIKFLLHFVKESKQDESGMPNNRFLAERTGGTYSTLKVQPAELEDSGVYFCASSSYPRGLAGGLSSYEQYFGPGTRLTVT.

The CDR3 region is CATSDQGPNQPQHF. In DNA, the CDR3 is TGTGCCACCAGTGACCAGGGTCCCAATCAGCCCCAGCATTTT. The chain combines TRBV24-1 with TRBJ1-5; TRBD1 is a possible D gene (5 bases). The CDR3 has 14 residues. CDR1 KGHDR and CDR2 SFDVKD come from the germline V gene. Trimming pared 4 bases from V and 3 bases from J, leaving 9 bases between.

The V gene is TRBV2, the J gene TRBJ1-6; a possible D gene is TRBD1 (5 bases). Trimming removed 1 base at V and 6 bases at J, with 7 bases between. CDR3 length: 14 amino acids. CDR1 is SNHLY and CDR2 is FYNNEI in the germline V gene. In DNA form, the CDR3 reads TGTGCCAGCAGTGAAGGCAGGGTTAATTCACCCCTCCACTTT. It yields the protein CASSEGRVNSPLHF.

This clone was observed a few times. The CDR3 DNA is TGTGCCAGCAGCCAAGCGGGGGGGCAGACCTACGAGCAGTACTTC. Its translation: CASSQAGGQTYEQYF. This rearrangement joins TRBV4-2 to TRBJ2-7, with TRBD2 matching 8 bases. With V trimmed by 1 base and J by 2 bases, 4 bases remained unmatched. The CDR3 has 15 amino acids. Germline V gene sequence: CDR1 LGHNA, CDR2 YNFKEQ.

This clone was counted a single time. This chain links TRBV13 with TRBJ2-7; D might be TRBD2 (6 bases). CDR3 length: 16 residues. Germline CDR1 is PRHDT and CDR2 is FYEKMQ (reference sequence). The germline V and J ends were trimmed by 5 bases and 0 bases, with 17 bases remaining between them. The CDR3 region is CASSLAGAGLSYEQYF. The CDR3 coding sequence is TGTGCCAGCAGCCTCGCCGGGGCGGGACTCTCCTACGAGCAGTACTTC.

This chain links TRBV6-6 with TRBJ1-2; TRBD1 aligns across 9 bases. V was clipped by 4 bases and J by 2 bases; unmatched bases: 2. From germline, CDR1 is MNHNY and CDR2 SVGAGI (reference sequence). CDR3 length equals 14 residues. CDR3 amino acids: CASSWGTGNYGYTF. CDR3 DNA sequence: TGTGCCAGCAGTTGGGGGACAGGGAACTATGGCTACACCTTC.

This rearrangement joins TRBV18 to TRBJ1-2; 8 bases map to TRBD1. The CDR3 loop spans 14 amino acids. The V segment lost 5 bases and the J segment 4 bases; nucleotides outside the gene matches: 6. Germline V lookup: CDR1 KGHSH, CDR2 LQKENI. In DNA, the CDR3 is TGTGCCAGCTCAGCGACAGGGGAGGGCTATGGCTACACCTTC. Translation gives CASSATGEGYGYTF.

This clone was picked up a small number of times. The same CDR3 also results from other DNA sequences found in this sample. The rearrangement uses TRBV20-1 and TRBJ1-2, with D hard to call. Germline CDR1 is DFQATT and CDR2 is SNEGSKA (reference sequence). The CDR3 runs 11 residues. Trimming pared 5 bases from V and 4 bases from J, leaving 8 bases between. CDR3 sequence: CSAPEGYGYTF. The CDR3 nucleotides are TGCAGTGCTCCTGAGGGCTATGGCTACACCTTC.